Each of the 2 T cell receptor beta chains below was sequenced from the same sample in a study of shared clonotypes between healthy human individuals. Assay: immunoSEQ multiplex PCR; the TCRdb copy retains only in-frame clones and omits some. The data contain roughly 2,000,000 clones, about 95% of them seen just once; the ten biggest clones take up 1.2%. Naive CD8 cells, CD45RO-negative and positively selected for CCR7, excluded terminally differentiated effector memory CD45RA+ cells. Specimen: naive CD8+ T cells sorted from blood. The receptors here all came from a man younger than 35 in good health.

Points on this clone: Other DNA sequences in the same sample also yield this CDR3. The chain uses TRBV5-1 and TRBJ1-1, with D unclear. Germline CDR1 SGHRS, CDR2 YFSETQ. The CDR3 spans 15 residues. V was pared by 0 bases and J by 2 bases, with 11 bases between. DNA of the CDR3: TGCGCCAGCAGCTTGGCCACCGGCGGAAACACTGAAGCTTTCTTT. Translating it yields CASSLATGGNTEAFF.

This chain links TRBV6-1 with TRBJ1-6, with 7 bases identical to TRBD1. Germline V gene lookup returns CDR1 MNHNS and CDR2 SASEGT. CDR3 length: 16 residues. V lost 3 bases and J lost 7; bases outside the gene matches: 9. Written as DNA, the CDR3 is TGTGCCAGCAGTGAGAAGGGGGCTAGGTTGAATTCACCCCTCCACTTT. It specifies CASSEKGARLNSPLHF.